These 29 T cell receptor beta chains came from one sample sequenced in a study of T-cell memory formation after mild COVID-19 (dated by TCRdb to about 2021). The receptor library was made with 5' RACE. Sequencing relied on an Illumina NovaSeq 6000. TCRdb reanalyzed the raw reads on its own, using fastp at Q25 for trimming and MiXCR for clone calling, and kept in-frame beta chains. When rows share a CDR3 protein, they turn into one entry using the most common DNA and genes. The sample table holds approximately 300,000 distinct CDR3 sequences, of which more than 15% were seen once. The top ten constitute roughly 20% of the sample. The specimen was PBMCs or a T cell subset sorted from them (not recorded which). The receptors originated from a young man who had mild COVID-19 (a few samples of this study predate the infection). The sample titles of this study are shuffled in the database, so cell type and time point are left out; the donor was told from shared clones.

The chain joins TRBV7-2 to TRBJ2-3; D may be TRBD1 (5 bases). Trimming pared 7 bases from V and 1 base from J, leaving 15 bases between. Germline CDR1 and CDR2: SGHTA and FQGNSA. The CDR3 is 15 residues long. The CDR3 nucleotides read TGTGCCAGCACCCCTAGGGAAGGGGGCACAGATACGCAGTATTTT. Amino acid sequence: CASTPREGGTDTQYF.

This clonotype has just a few counts. The chain uses TRBV5-6 and TRBJ2-5, with a possible D match to TRBD2 (5 bases). Germline V gene data show CDR1 as SGHDT and CDR2 as YYEEEE. The CDR3 consists of 13 residues. V lost 2 bases to trimming and J lost 5 bases, with 10 bases between them. The CDR3 DNA follows: TGTGCCAGCAGCTTTCAACGAGGGGAGACCCAGTACTTC. Translating gives CASSFQRGETQYF.

The gene calls are TRBV4-2 and TRBJ2-3; D not resolved. CDR1 LGHNA and CDR2 YNFKEQ come from the germline V gene. The CDR3 is 15 residues long. V was cut by 1 base and J by 1 base, with 9 bases left in between. The chain's CDR3 is CASSQARSGTDTQYF. The CDR3 nucleotides are TGTGCCAGCAGCCAAGCCAGGAGCGGCACAGATACGCAGTATTTT.

The chain is built from TRBV20-1 and TRBJ1-2; tentatively, D is TRBD1 (6 bases). This CDR3 region has 12 residues. In germline, CDR1 is DFQATT, CDR2 SNEGSKA (reference sequence). The ends were cut back, 2 bases at V and 10 bases at J, with 14 bases in the middle. The CDR3 region is CSARWRGADYTF. CDR3 nucleotide sequence: TGCAGTGCTAGATGGCGGGGGGCAGACTACACCTTC.

The genes are TRBV5-1 and TRBJ1-2; D ambiguous. The CDR3 sequence is 15 residues long. V shed 1 base and J shed 4 bases, with 14 bases lying between them. CDR1 is SGHRS and CDR2 is YFSETQ in the germline V gene. CDR3: CASSLLSGSGYGYTF. DNA for the CDR3: TGCGCCAGCAGCTTGTTGTCAGGTTCGGGCTATGGCTACACCTTC.

The chain joins TRBV7-9 to TRBJ1-1; unclear D gene. The V and J ends lost 6 bases and 2 bases respectively, with 10 bases between them. Germline V gene sequence: CDR1 SEHNR, CDR2 FQNEAQ (reference sequence). The CDR3 has 13 residues. In nucleotides, the CDR3 is TGTGCCAGCAGTCCTCCAAGTAACACTGAAGCTTTCTTT. Its protein is CASSPPSNTEAFF.

This clonotype was observed at least ten times. The rearrangement joins TRBV27 to TRBJ1-1, with D possibly matching TRBD1 (5 bases). V was cut by 5 bases and J by 4 bases, with 14 bases left in between. The CDR3 spans 14 residues. Germline V lookup: CDR1 MNHEY, CDR2 SMNVEV (reference sequence). The CDR3 region is CASSPWTGGTEAFF. As DNA, the CDR3 is TGTGCCAGCAGTCCCTGGACTGGGGGCACTGAAGCTTTCTTT.

V usage is TRBV4-1 and J usage is TRBJ2-2; maybe TRBD1 (6 bases). This CDR3 contains 13 residues. V was pared by 8 bases and J by 1 base, with 8 bases between. Per germline, CDR1 MGHRA and CDR2 YSYEKL. CDR3 coding DNA: TGCGCCAGCGGGGGACAGAACACCGGGGAGCTGTTTTTT. Protein product: CASGGQNTGELFF.

V gene TRBV3-1 combines with J gene TRBJ1-2; D possibly corresponds to TRBD1 (5 bases). Looked up from germline, CDR1 is LGHDT and CDR2 is YNNKEL (reference sequence). This CDR3 is built from 14 residues. V was cut by 0 bases and J by 9 bases, with 14 bases left in between. CDR3 amino acids: CASSQEGRVGSYTF. DNA of the CDR3: TGTGCCAGCAGCCAAGAGGGCAGGGTCGGAAGCTACACCTTC. Looking up the rest from reference TRBV3-1 and TRBJ1-2 gives the full variable domain: DTAVSQTPKYLVTQMGNDKSIKCEQNLGHDTMYWYKQDSKKFLKIMFSYNNKELIINETVPNRFSPKSPDKAHLNLHINSLELGDSAVYFCASSQEGRVGSYTFGSGTRLTVV.

The chain has TRBV21-1 and TRBJ1-1. TRBV21-1 is a documented pseudogene. The CDR3 spans 18 residues. The CDR3 here is CASSKLVRAEGMNTEAFF. In nucleotides, the CDR3 is TGTGCCAGCAGCAAGTTGGTCAGAGCCGAGGGAATGAACACTGAAGCTTTCTTT.

A few counts support this clonotype. The chain joins TRBV7-2 to TRBJ1-6; D unresolved. CDR1 is SGHTA and CDR2 is FQGNSA in the germline V gene. The length of the CDR3 is 12 residues. Trimming removed 4 bases from V and 13 bases from J, with 11 bases in between. The CDR3 nucleotides are TGTGCCAGCAGCTCCCGCTATACTCCCCTCCACTTT. Residues: CASSSRYTPLHF.

This clonotype came up many times. The chain links TRBV5-1 to TRBJ2-1; 9 bases are shared with TRBD2. Germline V CDR1 and CDR2: SGHRS, YFSETQ. V shed 5 bases, J shed 10 bases, and the junction held 13 bases outside the gene matches. This CDR3 comprises 15 residues. The CDR3 nucleotides are TGCGCCAGCAGTGTTGGGGGACTAGCCGGTATCGAGCAGTTCTTC. Residues: CASSVGGLAGIEQFF.

The chain has TRBV6-1 and TRBJ1-2, with D tentatively TRBD1 (5 bases). V was shortened by 1 base and J by 2 bases, with 8 bases between the two germline ends. The germline V gene has CDR1 MNHNS and CDR2 SASEGT. The CDR3 has 14 residues. The CDR3 is CASSEGGHNYGYTF. In DNA, the CDR3 is TGTGCCAGCAGTGAAGGGGGCCACAACTATGGCTACACCTTC.

This clonotype appeared a few times. The chain couples TRBV2 to TRBJ2-3, with D perhaps TRBD1 or TRBD2 (7 bases each). Trimming took off 6 bases at V and 6 bases at J, with 19 bases between the two ends. The CDR3 totals 15 residues. From germline, CDR1 is SNHLY and CDR2 FYNNEI. CDR3 in amino acids: CASRGGTDYGDTQYF. The CDR3 nucleotides are TGTGCCAGCAGGGGAGGGACAGACTACGGGGATACGCAGTATTTT.

This clonotype was detected only a few times. This chain joins TRBV20-1 and TRBJ2-6; 7 positions match TRBD1. The germline V gene encodes CDR1 DFQATT and CDR2 SNEGSKA (reference sequence). There are 17 residues in the CDR3. V lost 6 bases to trimming and J lost 0 bases; unmatched junction nucleotides: 11. The CDR3 sequence is CSAIGTANRSGANVLTF. The CDR3 DNA is TGCAGTGCCATTGGGACAGCTAATCGCTCTGGGGCCAACGTCCTGACTTTC.

This chain joins TRBV6-5 and TRBJ2-6, with unresolved D. Trimming shortened V by 6 bases and J by 0 bases, and 12 bases separated the two germline ends. There are 16 residues in the CDR3. Germline CDR1 and CDR2: MNHEY and SVGAGI. Here the CDR3 DNA reads TGTGCCAGCAGATCCCTACTACGCTCTGGGGCCAACGTCCTGACTTTC. Translated: CASRSLLRSGANVLTF.

The rearrangement uses TRBV4-1 and TRBJ1-2, with 11 nucleotides matching TRBD1. V dropped 1 base and J dropped 3; count of bases not matched to a gene: 1. Germline CDR1 reads MGHRA; CDR2 reads YSYEKL. CDR3 length: 15 amino acids. The DNA of the CDR3 is TGCGCCAGCAGCCAAGGGGGACAGGGGGACTATGGCTACACCTTC. It translates to CASSQGGQGDYGYTF.

This clonotype has a count of ten or more. This sequence joins TRBV12-3 or TRBV12-4 and TRBJ2-3, with 11 bases that match TRBD1. The CDR3 loop spans 16 amino acids. Losses at the gene ends were 6 bases for V and 3 bases for J; bases not matched to a gene: 8. Here the CDR3 DNA reads TGTGCCAGCAGGAATACGGACAGGGGGCATACAGATACGCAGTATTTT. This translates into CASRNTDRGHTDTQYF.

The rearrangement joins TRBV5-1 to TRBJ1-2; the match to TRBD1 covers 7 bases. Trimming cost V 3 bases and J 4 bases; bases outside gene matches: 9. The CDR3 has 15 amino acids. The V gene's germline CDR1 is SGHRS and CDR2 YFSETQ. CDR3 region: CASSWWTGDPYGYTF. Here the CDR3 DNA reads TGCGCCAGCAGCTGGTGGACAGGCGACCCCTATGGCTACACCTTC.

The chain links TRBV5-1 to TRBJ2-7; no definite D call. V lost 0 bases to trimming and J lost 3 bases, with 10 bases between them. CDR1 and CDR2 (germline): SGHRS, YFSETQ. The CDR3 contains 14 residues. The CDR3 bases are TGCGCCAGCAGCTTGGGGGCCCCCGTCTACGAGCAGTACTTC. Its protein is CASSLGAPVYEQYF.

This rearrangement joins TRBV12-3 or TRBV12-4 to TRBJ1-1; 7 bases map to TRBD1. The CDR3 totals 13 residues. Unmatched junction bases numbered 2, after V lost 5 bases and J lost 2 bases. The CDR3 is CASSRDSNTEAFF. The CDR3 DNA is TGTGCCAGCAGTCGGGACAGCAACACTGAAGCTTTCTTT.

The J gene is TRBJ2-1, the V gene TRBV7-9, with TRBD1 matching 8 bases. The CDR3 length is 15 residues. J lost 7 bases, V lost 4 bases, and 9 bases had no gene match. The V gene's germline CDR1 is SEHNR and CDR2 FQNEAQ (reference sequence). The chain's CDR3 is CASSWGQAVGNEQFF. In DNA, the CDR3 is TGTGCCAGCAGCTGGGGACAGGCGGTAGGGAATGAGCAGTTCTTC.

In its sample, this clonotype was seen a few times. The CDR3 DNA is TGCGCCAGCAGCCAAGCCCTCCTAAGCTCCACCGGGGAGCTGTTTTTT. Its protein is CASSQALLSSTGELFF. The chain is built from TRBV4-3 and TRBJ2-2, with D unresolved. The CDR3 totals 16 residues. Trimming pared 1 base from V and 4 bases from J, leaving 13 bases between. Germline assignment: CDR1 LGHNA and CDR2 YSLEER.

In its sample, this clonotype was seen a few times. The chain combines TRBV4-1 with TRBJ1-2, with 9 positions matching TRBD1. With V trimmed by 4 bases and J by 3 bases, 6 bases remained unmatched. The CDR3 is 15 amino acids. The V gene's germline CDR1 is MGHRA and CDR2 YSYEKL. As DNA, the CDR3 is TGCGCCAGCAGCCTACGGGACAGGGAGGACTATGGCTACACCTTC. Residues: CASSLRDREDYGYTF.

This clonotype has a handful of counts. The genes are TRBV27 and TRBJ1-1; TRBD1 might be the D (6 bases). The V end lost 4 bases, the J end lost 3 bases, and 15 bases lay between the germline ends. Germline values: CDR1 MNHEY, CDR2 SMNVEV (reference sequence). CDR3 length equals 15 residues. Here the CDR3 reads CASSSTDRWDTEAFF. The DNA of the CDR3 is TGTGCCAGCAGTTCAACCGACAGGTGGGACACTGAAGCTTTCTTT.

Turning to this clonotype: One end of the junction varies from germline; a read error may be responsible. V usage is TRBV12-3 or TRBV12-4 and J usage is TRBJ1-5; the D gene is possibly TRBD1 (5 bases). The CDR3 spans 16 residues. CDR3 sequence: CASSLSGPTVGQPRHF. The CDR3 DNA reads as TGTGCCAGCAGTCTCTCGGGACCTACGGTGGGTCAGCCCCGGCATTTT.

This clonotype was recorded at least ten times. The chain combines TRBV7-2 with TRBJ2-1; D not certain. The CDR3 sequence is 15 residues long. V gave up 1 base and J gave up 1 base, with 8 bases separating them. Germline values: CDR1 SGHTA, CDR2 FQGNSA. This CDR3 reads CASSLVLWSYNEQFF. CDR3 coding DNA: TGTGCCAGCAGCTTAGTACTATGGTCCTACAATGAGCAGTTCTTC.

V usage is TRBV28 and J usage is TRBJ2-6, with 7 bases aligning to TRBD1. Germline trimming cut 4 bases from V and 2 bases from J; bases unmatched to any gene: 14. The CDR3 is made up of 19 amino acids. Germline assignment: CDR1 MDHEN and CDR2 SYDVKM. The CDR3 bases are TGTGCCAGCAGTTACTTACAGGGGCTCGGTCTCCCTGGGGCCAACGTCCTGACTTTC. Translation gives CASSYLQGLGLPGANVLTF. The variable domain in full, with the rest retrieved from reference TRBV28 and TRBJ2-6, is DVKVTQSSRYLVKRTGEKVFLECVQDMDHENMFWYRQDPGLGLRLIYFSYDVKMKEKGDIPEGYSVSREKKERFSLILESASTNQTSMYLCASSYLQGLGLPGANVLTFGAGSRLTVL.

The V gene is TRBV4-1, the J gene TRBJ2-7; possibly TRBD2 for D (5 bases). This CDR3 is 14 amino acids long. Germline assignment: CDR1 MGHRA and CDR2 YSYEKL. V lost 2 bases and J lost 2, with 10 bases in between. This chain's CDR3 is CASSQSGAAYEQYF. The CDR3 DNA is TGCGCCAGCAGCCAATCTGGAGCGGCCTACGAGCAGTACTTC.